This paragraph covers one T cell receptor beta chain sequence. Its antigen is unidentified. A multiplex PCR was run with 60 Vbeta primers and 13 Jbeta primers. This table comes from immunoSEQ multiplex PCR, and its TCRdb copy is limited to in-frame clones, with some not included. The sample lists approximately 150,000 clones, 60% to 80% occurring once. These data belong to a study of cytomegalovirus exposure and HLA in healthy donors. Findings and caveats of the study: The study assumed roughly uniform donor sequencing depth for presence/absence analyses.

The TCR originated in a woman in her 30s in good health and CMV-seronegative. Sequencing input: PBMCs.

CDR3 sequence (DNA): TGCGCCAGCAGTCTGGAGGCCAACTATGGCTACACCTTC. Translating it yields CASSLEANYGYTF. This rearrangement joins TRBV10-1 to TRBJ1-2; no definite D call. Trimming left V 5 bases short and J 2 bases short, with 9 bases between. The length of the CDR3 is 13 residues. Germline V gives CDR1 WNHNN, CDR2 SYGVQD (reference sequence).